A single sample is the source of the 17 T cell receptor beta chains below, sequenced in a study of shared T cell receptors in the human thymus. TCRdb's table, derived via immunoSEQ multiplex PCR, lists solely in-frame clones and lacks some. The table lists roughly 710,000 clones, 70% to 90% of them singletons. The same data also went into a second study, on human thymus T cells.

Sequencing input: thymocytes. The receptors here all came from a girl under three years old with a congenital heart defect.

V is TRBV5-6 and J is TRBJ2-3, with a weak D call TRBD2 (5 bases). Germline CDR1 SGHDT, CDR2 YYEEEE. Trimming pared 5 bases from V and 3 bases from J, leaving 16 bases between. The CDR3 is 15 amino acids. The CDR3 is CASRASLGSTDTQYF. CDR3 sequence (DNA): TGTGCCAGCAGGGCGTCCCTTGGGAGTACAGATACGCAGTATTTT.

The J gene is TRBJ1-5, the V gene TRBV19; maybe TRBD1 (5 bases). CDR3 length: 16 residues. Trimming took off 4 bases at V and 2 bases at J, with 15 bases between the two ends. Looked up from germline, CDR1 is LNHDA and CDR2 is SQIVND (reference sequence). In nucleotides, the CDR3 is TGTGCCAGTAGTACCTCGTGGGGCCTTGGCAATCAGCCCCAGCATTTT. Encoded protein: CASSTSWGLGNQPQHF.

The chain couples TRBV25-1 to TRBJ1-2; TRBD1 agrees at 11 bases. CDR3 size: 16 residues. Germline CDR1 is MGHDK and CDR2 is SYGVNS. V lost 3 bases to trimming and J lost 6 bases; unmatched junction nucleotides: 9. The CDR3 DNA reads as TGTGCCAGCAGTGACTGGACAGGGGGCCAATCCGATGGCTACACCTTC. It translates to CASSDWTGGQSDGYTF.

J is TRBJ1-6 and V is TRBV14, with D perhaps TRBD1 (5 bases). The CDR3 contains 19 residues. Germline CDR1 is SGHDN and CDR2 is FVKESK. V lost 1 base and J 1 base, leaving 17 bases between the germline ends. The CDR3 sequence is CASSQVSGSGRSYNSPLHF. CDR3 coding DNA: TGTGCCAGCAGCCAAGTTTCAGGGTCGGGTAGATCCTATAATTCACCCCTCCACTTT.

This chain uses TRBV10-2 with TRBJ1-5; no definite D call. This CDR3 is built from 14 residues. The germline gives CDR1 WSHSY, CDR2 SAAADI. The germline V and J ends were trimmed by 6 bases and 3 bases, with 12 bases remaining between them. The CDR3 region is CASSPPGINQPQHF. Written as DNA, the CDR3 is TGCGCCAGCAGCCCGCCGGGGATCAATCAGCCCCAGCATTTT.

This chain links TRBV28 with TRBJ2-5; D possibly corresponds to TRBD1 (5 bases). Per the germline V gene, CDR1 is MDHEN and CDR2 is SYDVKM. V was cut by 3 bases and J by 1 base, with 9 bases left in between. The CDR3 is 14 residues long. This CDR3 reads CASSFVGLQETQYF. CDR3 DNA sequence: TGTGCCAGCAGTTTTGTGGGGCTCCAAGAGACCCAGTACTTC. The whole variable domain, remainder taken from reference TRBV28 and TRBJ2-5, is DVKVTQSSRYLVKRTGEKVFLECVQDMDHENMFWYRQDPGLGLRLIYFSYDVKMKEKGDIPEGYSVSREKKERFSLILESASTNQTSMYLCASSFVGLQETQYFGPGTRLLVL.

The V gene is TRBV19, the J gene TRBJ2-7, with a weak D call TRBD2 (7 bases). Trimming pared 4 bases from V and 2 bases from J, leaving 18 bases between. In germline, CDR1 is LNHDA, CDR2 SQIVND (reference sequence). CDR3 length equals 16 residues. The CDR3 DNA reads TGTGCCAGTAGTACAAGTCAGCGGGACATAACCTACGAGCAGTACTTC. Protein product: CASSTSQRDITYEQYF.

A single count supports this clone. The rearrangement joins TRBV6-5 to TRBJ2-7; D might be TRBD1 (6 bases). There are 13 residues in the CDR3. The germline CDR1 and CDR2 sequences are MNHEY and SVGAGI. V shed 2 bases and J shed 9 bases, with 14 bases lying between them. The CDR3 protein is CASSYRQKQGQYF. CDR3 nucleotides: TGTGCCAGCAGTTACAGACAGAAACAGGGGCAGTACTTC.

This chain links TRBV14 with TRBJ1-6, with 9 bases lining up with TRBD1. The CDR3 is 16 amino acids. The V and J ends lost 1 base and 6 bases, in that order; junction bases with no gene match: 4. CDR1 and CDR2 from the germline V gene are SGHDN and FVKESK. The CDR3 sequence is CASSQGPGQGNSPLHF. The CDR3 coding sequence is TGTGCCAGCAGCCAAGGGCCGGGACAGGGTAATTCACCCCTCCACTTT.

The chain combines TRBV10-1 with TRBJ2-4; 9 positions match TRBD1. The CDR3 sequence is 17 residues long. The V and J ends lost 2 bases and 1 base, in that order; junction bases with no gene match: 6. Germline loops: CDR1 WNHNN, CDR2 SYGVQD (reference sequence). CDR3 sequence (DNA): TGCGCCAGCAGTGAGGGGACAGGGTTGAATGCCAAAAACATTCAGTACTTC. Translating gives CASSEGTGLNAKNIQYF.

The chain employs TRBV10-1 and TRBJ2-1; 9 nucleotides line up with TRBD2. Germline lookup yields CDR1 WNHNN and CDR2 SYGVQD (reference sequence). Trimming cost V 4 bases and J 6 bases; bases outside gene matches: 4. The CDR3 consists of 14 residues. CDR3 residues: CASSGAGGCNEQFF. The CDR3 DNA sequence: TGCGCCAGCAGTGGGGCGGGGGGGTGCAATGAGCAGTTCTTC.

The rearrangement links TRBV19 to TRBJ2-7; the D gene is possibly TRBD1 (5 bases). This CDR3 is built from 16 residues. Germline-derived CDR1 and CDR2 are LNHDA and SQIVND (reference sequence). V gave up 4 bases and J gave up 4 bases, with 20 bases separating them. CDR3 coding DNA: TGTGCCAGTAGTAGAACAGGTTCCCACCACTTATACGAGCAGTACTTC. Residues: CASSRTGSHHLYEQYF.

V is TRBV6-1 and J is TRBJ1-4, with TRBD1 as a possible D gene (5 bases). The CDR3 sequence is 15 residues long. Germline loops: CDR1 MNHNS, CDR2 SASEGT. The V end lost 1 base, the J end lost 10 bases, and 16 bases lay between the germline ends. This CDR3 reads CASSEGTAGGGKLFF. CDR3 nucleotide sequence: TGTGCCAGCAGTGAAGGGACCGCCGGCGGGGGAAAACTGTTTTTT.

The chain carries TRBV19 and TRBJ1-2; tentative D call: TRBD1 (6 bases). The V and J ends lost 2 bases and 2 bases respectively, with 18 bases between them. The CDR3 is 17 amino acids. Germline CDR1 and CDR2: LNHDA and SQIVND (reference sequence). CDR3 sequence (DNA): TGTGCCAGTAGTATATCAAGACAACAGGGTTTCAACTATGGCTACACCTTC. Protein: CASSISRQQGFNYGYTF.

The V and J genes are TRBV5-6 and TRBJ1-5; 7 bases match TRBD1. The junction had 6 bases not matched to a gene; V was cut back by 2 bases and J by 4 bases. The germline gives CDR1 SGHDT, CDR2 YYEEEE. This CDR3 is 15 amino acids long. The CDR3 DNA sequence: TGTGCCAGCAGCTTCCGGGACAGACCAAATCAGCCCCAGCATTTT. It translates to CASSFRDRPNQPQHF.

V and J are TRBV5-1 and TRBJ1-2; TRBD1 might be the D (6 bases). Germline lookup yields CDR1 SGHRS and CDR2 YFSETQ. This CDR3 comprises 17 residues. The V and J ends lost 4 bases and 3 bases respectively, with 22 bases between them. The chain's CDR3 is CASSHTPPQGIDYGYTF. CDR3 in DNA: TGCGCCAGCAGCCATACTCCCCCACAGGGAATCGACTATGGCTACACCTTC.

This chain uses TRBV7-8 with TRBJ1-2; perhaps TRBD1 as D (5 bases). V was shortened by 2 bases and J by 4 bases, with 23 bases between the two germline ends. The CDR3 is 18 amino acids. CDR1 and CDR2 (germline): SGHVS, FQNEAQ. Written as DNA, the CDR3 is TGTGCCAGCAGCTTATACAGGCCTGGCACACCTTCGATCTATGGCTACACCTTC. It specifies CASSLYRPGTPSIYGYTF.